This T cell receptor (beta chain) is from a study of T cell changes during pregnancy in multiple sclerosis. Libraries were prepared by immunoSEQ multiplex PCR; TCRdb keeps only in-frame clonotypes and omits some of them. This sample has about 100,000 clones, with roughly 90% found just once. The length of the CDR3 is 13 residues. Trimming shortened V by 4 bases and J by 5 bases, and 13 bases separated the two germline ends. CDR1 is SGHKS, CDR2 YYEKEE, per germline (reference sequence). This clonotype originated in a female donor with multiple sclerosis, enrolled in a pregnancy study. Sequencing was performed on peripheral blood, taken after pregnancy. The chain employs TRBV5-5 and TRBJ2-7; weak D call: TRBD1 (5 bases). The CDR3 region has the DNA TGTGCCAGCAGCCTGCCTTCAGGGAACGAGCAGTACTTC. Translated, it gives CASSLPSGNEQYF.